Listed below are T cell receptor beta chains from one sample, sequenced in a study of CD8 T cells in ankylosing spondylitis. TCRdb ran MiXCR on the 5' RACE reads and lists one entry per CDR3 protein. This table has about 540,000 distinct CDR3 sequences, roughly 13% appearing once. The sequenced material came from blood, either unsorted or a sorted T cell fraction (not recorded which). These receptors were collected from a male donor with ankylosing spondylitis. Each CDR3 is given with its conserved first and last residue. A D gene is named only where the DNA matches it firmly. Clone size is shown for a subset of rows, as once, few, many or a class of expanded clone.

d_gene	v_gene	j_gene	abundance	CDR3aa	CDR3nt
.	TRBV20-1	TRBJ1-4	.	CSARRYRGGEKLFF	TGCAGTGCTAGAAGATACCGGGGAGGTGAAAAACTGTTTTTT
.	TRBV12-3/TRBV12-4	TRBJ2-5	.	CASSREAGSWETQYF	TGTGCCAGCAGTAGGGAGGCGGGATCGTGGGAGACCCAGTACTTC
.	TRBV2	TRBJ1-6	.	CASSEGTGSSYNSPLHF	TGTGCCAGCAGTGAGGGGACGGGGAGCTCCTATAATTCACCCCTCCACTTT
.	TRBV11-2	TRBJ1-1	few	CASSLRGAGRTAAFF	TGTGCCAGCAGCTTGAGAGGCGCAGGCAGAACAGCGGCTTTCTTT
.	TRBV3-1	TRBJ1-1	few	CASSPSLGTEAFF	TGTGCCAGCAGCCCCTCGTTGGGCACTGAAGCTTTCTTT
TRBD2	TRBV5-6	TRBJ2-1	few	CASSILAGKQFF	TGTGCCAGCAGCATCCTAGCGGGAAAGCAGTTCTTC
.	TRBV20-1	TRBJ2-5	.	CSARDRQTQYF	TGCAGTGCTAGAGATAGGCAGACCCAGTACTTC
.	TRBV19	TRBJ1-1	few	CASRPEGGEAFF	TGTGCCAGTAGACCCGAGGGGGGCGAAGCTTTCTTT
.	TRBV29-1	TRBJ2-1	.	CSVEGSGVGNEQFF	TGCAGCGTTGAGGGTAGCGGAGTGGGCAATGAGCAGTTCTTC
.	TRBV5-1	TRBJ2-3	once	CASSDDRRGTDTQYF	TGCGCCAGCAGCGATGACAGGAGAGGAACAGATACGCAGTATTTT
.	TRBV7-9	TRBJ2-1	.	CASLAINREQFF	TGTGCCAGCCTAGCCATCAATAGGGAGCAGTTCTTC
TRBD1	TRBV7-2	TRBJ1-5	few	CASSSGQGASQPQHF	TGTGCCAGCAGCTCGGGACAGGGGGCTAGTCAGCCCCAGCATTTT
.	TRBV5-1	TRBJ1-1	few	CASSRVGVNTEAFF	TGCGCCAGCAGCCGCGTAGGGGTGAACACTGAAGCTTTCTTT
TRBD1	TRBV2	TRBJ2-5	many	CASSKRTGQETQYF	TGTGCCAGCAGTAAAAGGACAGGCCAGGAGACCCAGTACTTC
.	TRBV20-1	TRBJ1-2	few	CSATDLEGGDGYTF	TGCAGTGCTACCGACCTAGAGGGGGGCGATGGCTACACCTTC
.	TRBV14	TRBJ1-2	.	CASSQEKRVGYTF	TGTGCCAGCAGCCAAGAGAAAAGGGTTGGCTACACCTTC
.	TRBV3-1	TRBJ2-2	few	CASSQAGTPGELFF	TGTGCCAGCAGCCAAGCAGGGACCCCCGGGGAGCTGTTTTTT
TRBD2	TRBV5-1	TRBJ2-3	many	CASSLDAGGSTDTQYF	TGCGCCAGCAGCTTGGATGCGGGAGGATCCACAGATACGCAGTATTTT
TRBD2	TRBV3-1	TRBJ2-1	.	CASASGRYQFF	TGTGCCAGCGCTAGCGGGAGGTATCAGTTCTTC
.	TRBV10-3	TRBJ2-1	many	CAISEYAGNNEQFF	TGTGCCATCAGTGAGTATGCGGGAAACAATGAGCAGTTCTTC
.	TRBV29-1	TRBJ2-5	many	CSVIGETQYF	TGCAGCGTTATAGGGGAGACCCAGTACTTC
TRBD2	TRBV4-2	TRBJ2-3	few	CASSQGNSGRSDTQYF	TGTGCCAGCAGCCAAGGTAATAGCGGGAGATCGGATACGCAGTATTTT
.	TRBV10-3	TRBJ2-1	many	CAINRDRWGPLNRSSYNEQFF	TGTGCCATTAATAGGGACCGTTGGGGCCCGCTGAACCGAAGCTCCTACAATGAGCAGTTCTTC
.	TRBV6-2/TRBV6-3	TRBJ1-1	few	CASMIGPGWAPNTEAFF	TGTGCCAGCATGATAGGGCCAGGGTGGGCCCCGAACACTGAAGCTTTCTTT
.	TRBV7-2	TRBJ1-2	few	CASSHTLRGGVYGYTF	TGTGCCAGCAGCCATACCTTAAGGGGGGGCGTCTATGGCTACACCTTC
TRBD1	TRBV2	TRBJ1-3	.	CASRPGQTGNTIYF	TGTGCCAGCAGGCCGGGACAGACTGGAAACACCATATATTTT
.	TRBV18	TRBJ2-3	.	CASSPIGASDTQYF	TGTGCCAGCTCACCAATCGGAGCCTCGGATACGCAGTATTTT
TRBD1	TRBV20-1	TRBJ1-2	.	CSASQGQGYYGYTF	TGCAGTGCTAGTCAGGGACAGGGGTACTATGGCTACACCTTC
.	TRBV4-2	TRBJ2-7	many	CASSQDPLRSRHF	TGTGCCAGCAGCCAAGACCCCCTGAGGAGCCGGCACTTC
TRBD2	TRBV20-1	TRBJ2-1	.	CSASQREWTYNEQFF	TGCAGTGCTAGTCAGCGGGAGTGGACCTACAATGAGCAGTTCTTC
TRBD2	TRBV13	TRBJ2-1	.	CASSLAPGGSGSEQFF	TGTGCCAGCAGCTTAGCTCCCGGCGGGAGCGGGAGTGAGCAGTTCTTC
.	TRBV12-3/TRBV12-4	TRBJ1-1	.	CASSLLRGVVTEAFF	TGTGCCAGCAGTTTATTGAGGGGCGTCGTAACTGAAGCTTTCTTT